Each of the 9 T cell receptor beta chains below was sequenced from the same sample in a study of identifying expanded T cells in peripheral blood. Libraries were prepared by immunoSEQ multiplex PCR; TCRdb keeps only in-frame clonotypes and omits some of them. This sample has about 90,000 clones; around 87% occur once, and the top ten carry roughly 5.5%. Source material: blood. The receptors were gathered from a person aged 18 to 70 in good health.

J is TRBJ2-1 and V is TRBV5-5; D not resolved. The germline V gene has CDR1 SGHKS and CDR2 YYEKEE (reference sequence). Trimming shortened V by 0 bases and J by 2 bases, and 9 bases separated the two germline ends. The CDR3 totals 15 residues. CDR3 nucleotide sequence: TGTGCCAGCAGCTTGGACGGCGTCACCTACAATGAGCAGTTCTTC. Residues: CASSLDGVTYNEQFF.

This sequence joins TRBV4-1 and TRBJ1-4; tentative D call: TRBD1 (6 bases). Germline values: CDR1 MGHRA, CDR2 YSYEKL. Trimming took off 0 bases at V and 0 bases at J, with 11 bases between the two ends. CDR3 length: 17 residues. The CDR3 reads CASSQDPHRATNEKLFF. CDR3 nucleotides: TGCGCCAGCAGCCAAGATCCCCACAGGGCAACTAATGAAAAACTGTTTTTT.

The chain recombines TRBV6-5 with TRBJ1-4; D gene ambiguous. The CDR3 has 13 residues. V shed 0 bases and J shed 8 bases, with 7 bases lying between them. The germline V gene encodes CDR1 MNHEY and CDR2 SVGAGI. The CDR3: CASSYSVEEKLFF. The DNA for the CDR3 is TGTGCCAGCAGTTACTCGGTGGAGGAAAAACTGTTTTTT.

This sequence joins TRBV2 and TRBJ1-1, with 7 bases lining up with TRBD1. The CDR3 spans 13 residues. Germline V gene data show CDR1 as SNHLY and CDR2 as FYNNEI. J was trimmed by 5 bases and V by 6 bases; bases with no gene match: 6. The CDR3 loop is CASSQTGRTEAFF. The CDR3 DNA is TGTGCCAGCAGCCAGACAGGGAGGACTGAAGCTTTCTTT.

The V call is TRBV7-9, the J call TRBJ1-2; unclear D gene. The V gene's germline CDR1 is SEHNR and CDR2 FQNEAQ (reference sequence). The germline V and J ends were trimmed by 1 base and 8 bases, with 14 bases remaining between them. This CDR3 is 14 amino acids long. As DNA, the CDR3 is TGTGCCAGCAGCTTAGTGGGCGGCCTGGGGGGCTACACCTTC. It yields the protein CASSLVGGLGGYTF.

The chain carries TRBV19 and TRBJ1-2; D unclear. This CDR3 contains 13 residues. CDR1 is LNHDA and CDR2 is SQIVND in the germline V gene (reference sequence). V was shortened by 1 base and J by 5 bases, with 8 bases between the two germline ends. The CDR3 DNA sequence: TGTGCCAGTAGTATAGTTGGGCAATATGGCTACACCTTC. Its translation is CASSIVGQYGYTF. The whole variable domain, remainder taken from reference TRBV19 and TRBJ1-2, is DGGITQSPKYLFRKEGQNVTLSCEQNLNHDAMYWYRQDPGQGLRLIYYSQIVNDFQKGDIAEGYSVSREKKESFPLTVTSAQKNPTAFYLCASSIVGQYGYTFGSGTRLTVV.

This clone turned up a few times. The chain combines TRBV7-9 with TRBJ1-4; weak D call: TRBD1 (5 bases). The germline CDR1 and CDR2 sequences are SEHNR and FQNEAQ (reference sequence). The CDR3 extends over 14 amino acids. Trimming took off 3 bases at V and 7 bases at J, with 12 bases between the two ends. CDR3 DNA: TGTGCCAGCAGCTTTGGGACCCCTAGTGAAAAACTGTTTTTT. It codes for CASSFGTPSEKLFF.

The rearrangement uses TRBV9 and TRBJ1-1; D may be TRBD1 (5 bases). Germline values: CDR1 SGDLS, CDR2 YYNGEE. The CDR3 has 12 amino acids. Trimming left V 5 bases short and J 0 bases short, with 5 bases between. The CDR3 DNA is TGTGCCAGCAGGGGGGTGAACACTGAAGCTTTCTTT. Translating gives CASRGVNTEAFF.

The gene calls are TRBV5-1 and TRBJ1-2, with 7 bases aligning to TRBD1. V trimming: 4 bases; J trimming: 8 bases; junction bases outside the gene matches: 14. The CDR3 loop spans 15 amino acids. Germline V lookup: CDR1 SGHRS, CDR2 YFSETQ. CDR3 sequence: CASSAEPTGLRGYTF. The CDR3 DNA follows: TGCGCCAGCAGCGCGGAACCGACAGGGTTGAGAGGCTACACCTTC.